This TCR beta chain was sequenced in a study of early T cells in non-severe SARS-CoV-2 infection. Study-level background: Sequencing input comprised bulk RNA from unsorted whole blood; chain pairing was not available.

This clonotype was found many times. V lost 6 bases, J lost 1 base, and 18 bases stayed unmatched. The CDR3 is 20 amino acids. Individual cDNA molecules were tagged with unique molecular identifiers, the study reported. Each CDR3 protein gets one entry after TCRdb re-called the 5' RACE reads with MiXCR. The data contain tens of thousands of distinct CDR3 sequences, approximately 10% of them seen just once; the ten biggest clones take up around 21%. Sequenced material: whole blood. The sequence came from an adult who was a healthcare worker with PCR-confirmed SARS-CoV-2 infection or an uninfected control (not recorded which). The chain carries TRBV12-3 or TRBV12-4 and TRBJ2-4; TRBD1 aligns across 10 bases. CDR3 in amino acids: CASSSLAGTGDGTAKNIQYF. In DNA form, the CDR3 reads TGTGCCAGCAGCTCCCTCGCCGGGACAGGGGACGGGACGGCCAAAAACATTCAGTACTTC.